The next 31 T cell receptor beta chains were all read from a single sample in a study of cytomegalovirus exposure and HLA in healthy donors. It was with 60 Vbeta and 13 Jbeta primers that the PCR ran. Profiled with immunoSEQ multiplex PCR; TCRdb holds only in-frame clones, not every one. The sample consists of about 97,000 clones, about 75% of them appearing once. Sequencing was carried out using PBMCs. All receptors come from a man in his fifties in good health and CMV-seronegative.

V gene TRBV28 combines with J gene TRBJ1-2; the match to TRBD1 covers 7 bases. Germline loops: CDR1 MDHEN, CDR2 SYDVKM. The J segment lost 8 bases and the V segment lost 6 bases, leaving 6 bases of the junction unmatched. The CDR3 covers 12 residues. DNA for the CDR3: TGTGCCAGCAGACCCCAGGGGGAGGGCTACACCTTC. Amino acid sequence: CASRPQGEGYTF.

The chain employs TRBV18 and TRBJ2-1, with TRBD2 identical over 12 bases. Germline V gene data show CDR1 as KGHSH and CDR2 as LQKENI. The CDR3 is 17 amino acids. V dropped 0 bases and J dropped 6; count of bases not matched to a gene: 6. The CDR3 is CASSPPLLAGGPNEQFF. The CDR3 bases are TGTGCCAGCTCACCACCGTTGCTAGCGGGAGGGCCCAATGAGCAGTTCTTC.

The chain recombines TRBV6-1 with TRBJ2-7; possible D gene TRBD2, 6 bases. CDR1 and CDR2 (germline): MNHNS, SASEGT. The V end lost 7 bases, the J end lost 4 bases, and 17 bases lay between the germline ends. This CDR3 region has 14 residues. The CDR3 coding sequence is TGTGCCAGCACTCCAGCCGGGACTGAATACGAGCAGTACTTC. Translated: CASTPAGTEYEQYF.

This chain joins TRBV29-1 and TRBJ1-4; D may be TRBD1 (6 bases). Germline V lookup: CDR1 SQVTM, CDR2 ANQGSEA. The CDR3 extends over 13 amino acids. V lost 7 bases and J lost 8, with 17 bases in between. The CDR3 coding sequence is TGCAGCGCCCGGGGGGGGGCGGGGGAAAAACTGTTTTTT. Translating gives CSARGGAGEKLFF.

The V call is TRBV20-1, the J call TRBJ2-3, with D perhaps TRBD2 (5 bases). Germline CDR1 DFQATT, CDR2 SNEGSKA (reference sequence). The CDR3 is made up of 11 amino acids. V dropped 3 bases and J dropped 14 bases, with 15 bases sitting between them. In nucleotides, the CDR3 is TGCAGTGCTAGCATCGGTCCCCGGGGGTATTTT. Amino acids: CSASIGPRGYF.

The V gene is TRBV28, the J gene TRBJ2-3; TRBD1 aligns across 9 bases. Germline CDR1 and CDR2: MDHEN and SYDVKM. The CDR3 covers 19 residues. Unmatched junction bases numbered 15, after V lost 3 bases and J lost 2 bases. The CDR3 DNA is TGTGCCAGCAGTTTCGCGCCGGGACAGGGTATTGTTGACACAGATACGCAGTATTTT. The encoded protein is CASSFAPGQGIVDTDTQYF.

The genes are TRBV30 and TRBJ2-7; TRBD2 matches 12 bases. The CDR3 has 14 amino acids. V gave up 2 bases and J gave up 7 bases; unmatched junction bases: 6. Germline CDR1 is GTSNPN and CDR2 is SVGIG (reference sequence). The CDR3 protein is CAWSTGTSGLEQYF. The DNA of the CDR3 is TGTGCCTGGAGTACCGGGACTAGCGGGCTTGAGCAGTACTTC.

The chain couples TRBV29-1 to TRBJ2-5; D gene uncertain. Germline V CDR1 and CDR2: SQVTM, ANQGSEA. Trimming cost V 5 bases and J 1 base, with 8 bases left between them. The CDR3 is 12 amino acids. The chain's CDR3 is CSVLGLQETQYF. The CDR3 nucleotides are TGCAGCGTTCTGGGCCTCCAAGAGACCCAGTACTTC.

This clone turned up a few times. The chain is built from TRBV9 and TRBJ2-6; unclear D gene. This CDR3 comprises 16 residues. Between the trimmed V and J ends, which lost 4 bases and 0 bases, there was a span of 11 bases. Germline V gives CDR1 SGDLS, CDR2 YYNGEE. DNA for the CDR3: TGTGCCAGCAGCCCGAGAAGCTCCTCTGGGGCCAACGTCCTGACTTTC. Translating gives CASSPRSSSGANVLTF. The full variable domain, in which reference TRBV9 and TRBJ2-6 provide the parts outside the CDR3, is DSGVTQTPKHLITATGQRVTLRCSPRSGDLSVYWYQQSLDQGLQFLIQYYNGEERAKGNILERFSAQQFPDLHSELNLSSLELGDSALYFCASSPRSSSGANVLTFGAGSRLTVL.

V usage is TRBV7-8 and J usage is TRBJ2-1, with D perhaps matching TRBD1 (6 bases). This CDR3 region has 13 residues. V lost 5 bases and J 4 bases, leaving 9 bases between the germline ends. Germline CDR1 and CDR2: SGHVS and FQNEAQ. The CDR3 spells CASSPQGYNEQFF. DNA of the CDR3: TGTGCCAGCAGCCCACAGGGTTACAATGAGCAGTTCTTC.

This chain links TRBV5-4 with TRBJ1-2; 7 bases agree with TRBD1. The junction had 8 bases not matched to a gene; V was cut back by 4 bases and J by 8 bases. The CDR3 covers 13 residues. CDR1 and CDR2 (germline): SGHNT, YYREEE (reference sequence). Here the CDR3 DNA reads TGTGCCAGCAGCCGACAGGGCAGTGCGGGCTACACCTTC. Amino acids: CASSRQGSAGYTF.

This rearrangement joins TRBV2 to TRBJ2-5, with TRBD2 matching 7 bases. Germline V gene data show CDR1 as SNHLY and CDR2 as FYNNEI. This CDR3 comprises 11 residues. Losses at the gene ends were 7 bases for V and 5 bases for J; bases not matched to a gene: 1. CDR3 region: CASKLAETQYF. In nucleotides, the CDR3 is TGTGCCAGCAAACTAGCGGAGACCCAGTACTTC.

This clone came up a few times. The J gene is TRBJ2-1, the V gene TRBV18, with D tentatively TRBD2 (6 bases). V lost 0 bases, J lost 5 bases, and 8 bases lay in between. The CDR3 extends over 14 amino acids. Germline V CDR1 and CDR2: KGHSH, LQKENI. CDR3 sequence reads: CASSPPEGHNEQFF. The CDR3 nucleotides are TGTGCCAGCTCACCACCGGAGGGGCACAATGAGCAGTTCTTC.

This clone appeared a few times. The chain has TRBV19 and TRBJ1-5; TRBD1 agrees at 8 bases. Germline CDR1 is LNHDA and CDR2 is SQIVND (reference sequence). After removal of 4 bases from V and 4 bases from J, the junction contained 9 bases not matched to a gene. The CDR3 sequence is 16 residues long. The CDR3 DNA reads as TGTGCCAGTAGTAAATTGACAGGGGCCTCAAATCAGCCCCAGCATTTT. It specifies CASSKLTGASNQPQHF.

V usage is TRBV19 and J usage is TRBJ2-2; 12 bases align to TRBD1. This CDR3 contains 18 residues. Germline V gene sequence: CDR1 LNHDA, CDR2 SQIVND (reference sequence). The V and J ends lost 2 bases and 4 bases, in that order; junction bases with no gene match: 8. CDR3 in DNA: TGTGCCAGTAGTATACCCGGGACAGGGGGCTCGGGCACCGGGGAGCTGTTTTTT. Amino acid sequence: CASSIPGTGGSGTGELFF.

V usage is TRBV30 and J usage is TRBJ1-1, with a weak D call TRBD1 (6 bases). Germline CDR1 GTSNPN, CDR2 SVGIG (reference sequence). The V gene lost 3 bases and the J gene lost 8 bases, with 13 bases spanning the gap. The CDR3 runs 12 residues. This CDR3 is CAWSQEGTEAFF. In DNA, the CDR3 is TGTGCCTGGAGCCAAGAAGGGACAGAAGCTTTCTTT.

The chain links TRBV14 to TRBJ2-6, with TRBD1 as a possible D gene (6 bases). CDR3 length: 16 residues. V was pared by 5 bases and J by 0 bases, with 11 bases between. Per germline, CDR1 SGHDN and CDR2 FVKESK. The CDR3 bases are TGTGCCAGCAGCTGGGGGCCTTACTCTGGGGCCAACGTCCTGACTTTC. Protein product: CASSWGPYSGANVLTF. The variable domain in full, completed from reference TRBV14 and TRBJ2-6, reads EAGVTQFPSHSVIEKGQTVTLRCDPISGHDNLYWYRRVMGKEIKFLLHFVKESKQDESGMPNNRFLAERTGGTYSTLKVQPAELEDSGVYFCASSWGPYSGANVLTFGAGSRLTVL.

The rearrangement links TRBV2 to TRBJ1-1; 8 nucleotides align to TRBD1. The V gene end was trimmed by 6 bases and the J gene end by 6 bases; junction bases not matched to a gene: 12. CDR3 length: 15 amino acids. Germline assignment: CDR1 SNHLY and CDR2 FYNNEI. This CDR3 reads CASRKNDRGSAEAFF. The CDR3 region has the DNA TGTGCCAGCAGGAAGAACGACAGGGGTTCGGCTGAAGCTTTCTTT.

This rearrangement joins TRBV29-1 to TRBJ2-7; 7 bases fit TRBD1. Trimming took 7 bases from V and 5 from J; bases not matched to a gene: 8. The CDR3 is 12 residues long. Germline CDR1 SQVTM, CDR2 ANQGSEA. In nucleotides, the CDR3 is TGCAGCGCCCTGACCACAGGGGACGAGCAGTACTTC. This sequence encodes CSALTTGDEQYF.

V and J are TRBV11-2 and TRBJ2-3; maybe TRBD2 (5 bases). This CDR3 spans 16 amino acids. Germline V gene lookup returns CDR1 SGHAT and CDR2 FQNNGV. The V end lost 5 bases, the J end lost 0 bases, and 15 bases lay between the germline ends. CDR3 DNA: TGTGCCAGCAGCCTCCACGGAGCGGCCAGCACAGATACGCAGTATTTT. Its protein product is CASSLHGAASTDTQYF.

CDR3: CASSQYIPGQRMNTEAFF. CDR3 sequence (DNA): TGTGCCAGCAGCCAATATATCCCGGGACAGAGAATGAACACTGAAGCTTTCTTT. This chain links TRBV7-3 with TRBJ1-1; the match to TRBD1 covers 7 bases. The V and J ends lost 5 bases and 0 bases, in that order; junction bases with no gene match: 15. Per germline, CDR1 SGHTA and CDR2 FQGTGA. The CDR3 length is 18 residues.

This chain joins TRBV11-2 and TRBJ1-5, with TRBD1 matching over 9 bases. V trimming: 1 base; J trimming: 3 bases; junction bases outside the gene matches: 4. The CDR3 covers 16 residues. CDR1 and CDR2 from the germline V gene are SGHAT and FQNNGV. In nucleotides, the CDR3 is TGTGCCAGCAGCTTAGGGGGACAGGGTTCCAATCAGCCCCAGCATTTT. Translated: CASSLGGQGSNQPQHF.

The V gene is TRBV7-2, the J gene TRBJ2-1; tentative D call: TRBD1 (6 bases). Per the germline V gene, CDR1 is SGHTA and CDR2 is FQGNSA. The CDR3 contains 15 residues. The V gene lost 1 base and the J gene lost 2 bases, with 9 bases spanning the gap. The CDR3 loop is CASSLGTAAYNEQFF. CDR3 bases: TGTGCCAGCAGCTTAGGGACAGCGGCCTACAATGAGCAGTTCTTC.

Concerning this clone itself: At one boundary the junction diverges from the germline segment, which might be a read error. The rearrangement uses TRBV30 and TRBJ1-4, with 8 bases aligning to TRBD1. The CDR3 length is 14 residues. CDR1 GTSNPN and CDR2 SVGIG come from the germline V gene (reference sequence). CDR3 coding DNA: TGTGCCTGGGGTGTACCCCAGGGGGCGGTAAAACTGTTTTTT. Protein product: CAWGVPQGAVKLFF.

This chain connects TRBV7-8 to TRBJ2-1; D might be TRBD1 (5 bases). This CDR3 has 13 residues. Germline-derived CDR1 and CDR2 are SGHVS and FQNEAQ. Trimming took off 0 bases at V and 6 bases at J, with 6 bases between the two ends. As DNA, the CDR3 is TGTGCCAGCAGCTTAGCGGGGCGCAATGAGCAGTTCTTC. Protein: CASSLAGRNEQFF.

The chain employs TRBV30 and TRBJ2-7; tentatively, D is TRBD1 (7 bases). Trimming removed 7 bases from V and 3 bases from J, with 16 bases in between. Per germline, CDR1 GTSNPN and CDR2 SVGIG (reference sequence). The CDR3 length is 13 residues. The CDR3 coding sequence is TGTGCCTCTTCACGGGGGACAGTCTACGAGCAGTACTTC. Translated, it gives CASSRGTVYEQYF.

This clone came up once. This chain connects TRBV19 to TRBJ2-6; D not resolved. This CDR3 has 19 residues. Trimming shortened V by 5 bases and J by 0 bases, and 20 bases separated the two germline ends. Germline values: CDR1 LNHDA, CDR2 SQIVND (reference sequence). The CDR3 sequence: CASSPRGKLGSSGANVLTF. The CDR3 bases are TGTGCCAGTAGTCCCCGCGGTAAACTGGGTAGCTCTGGGGCCAACGTCCTGACTTTC. The full variable domain, rest sourced from reference TRBV19 and TRBJ2-6, is DGGITQSPKYLFRKEGQNVTLSCEQNLNHDAMYWYRQDPGQGLRLIYYSQIVNDFQKGDIAEGYSVSREKKESFPLTVTSAQKNPTAFYLCASSPRGKLGSSGANVLTFGAGSRLTVL.

The chain carries TRBV2 and TRBJ1-5; TRBD1 might be the D (5 bases). V lost 5 bases, J lost 6 bases, and 17 bases lay in between. CDR3 length equals 15 residues. Looked up from germline, CDR1 is SNHLY and CDR2 is FYNNEI. CDR3 sequence reads: CASSSSQERGQPQHF. CDR3 DNA: TGTGCCAGCAGTAGCTCACAGGAACGAGGTCAGCCCCAGCATTTT.

The chain is built from TRBV30 and TRBJ1-1, with 7 nucleotides matching TRBD1. The V gene's germline CDR1 is GTSNPN and CDR2 SVGIG (reference sequence). The length of the CDR3 is 13 residues. V shed 2 bases, J shed 1 base, and the junction held 1 base outside the gene matches. CDR3 bases: TGTGCCTGGAGTAGGGGGCCGAACACTGAAGCTTTCTTT. It yields the protein CAWSRGPNTEAFF.

This CDR3 is CASSTPRQGNYGYTF. DNA of the CDR3: TGTGCCAGCAGCACGCCGCGACAGGGGAACTATGGCTACACCTTC. The chain combines TRBV13 with TRBJ1-2; 8 bases align to TRBD1. Germline assignment: CDR1 PRHDT and CDR2 FYEKMQ (reference sequence). This CDR3 is 15 amino acids long. Trimming took 5 bases from V and 2 from J; bases not matched to a gene: 7.

V gene TRBV18 combines with J gene TRBJ2-7; 9 bases are shared with TRBD1. V was pared by 4 bases and J by 4 bases, with 2 bases of the junction left unmatched. The CDR3 sequence is 13 residues long. Germline V gene sequence: CDR1 KGHSH, CDR2 LQKENI. This chain's CDR3 is CASSLGTGYEQYF. In DNA, the CDR3 is TGTGCCAGCTCACTGGGGACAGGGTACGAGCAGTACTTC.